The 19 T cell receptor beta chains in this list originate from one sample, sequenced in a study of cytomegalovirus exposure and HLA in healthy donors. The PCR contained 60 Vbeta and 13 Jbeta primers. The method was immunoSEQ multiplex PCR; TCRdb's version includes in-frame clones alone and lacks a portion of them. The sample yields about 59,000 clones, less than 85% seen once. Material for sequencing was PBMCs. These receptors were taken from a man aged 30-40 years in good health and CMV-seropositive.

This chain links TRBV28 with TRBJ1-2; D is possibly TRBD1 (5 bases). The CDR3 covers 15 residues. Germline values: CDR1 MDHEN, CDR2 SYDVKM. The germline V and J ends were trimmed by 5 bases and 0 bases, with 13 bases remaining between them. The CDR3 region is CASSTAGIANYGYTF. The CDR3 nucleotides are TGTGCCAGCAGTACCGCAGGGATAGCTAACTATGGCTACACCTTC.

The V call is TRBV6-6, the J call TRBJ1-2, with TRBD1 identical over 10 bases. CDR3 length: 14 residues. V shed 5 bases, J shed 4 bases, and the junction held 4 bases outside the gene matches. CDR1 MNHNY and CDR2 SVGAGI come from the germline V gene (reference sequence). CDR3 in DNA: TGTGCCAGCAGTCGGGGACAGGGGAGCTATGGCTACACCTTC. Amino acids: CASSRGQGSYGYTF.

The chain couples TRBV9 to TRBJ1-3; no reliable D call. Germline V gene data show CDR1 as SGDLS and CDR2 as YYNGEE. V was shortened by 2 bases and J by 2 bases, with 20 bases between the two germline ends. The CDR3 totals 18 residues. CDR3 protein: CASSVYGVQIPAGNTIYF. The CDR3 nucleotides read TGTGCCAGCAGCGTCTACGGAGTCCAGATCCCAGCTGGAAACACCATATATTTT.

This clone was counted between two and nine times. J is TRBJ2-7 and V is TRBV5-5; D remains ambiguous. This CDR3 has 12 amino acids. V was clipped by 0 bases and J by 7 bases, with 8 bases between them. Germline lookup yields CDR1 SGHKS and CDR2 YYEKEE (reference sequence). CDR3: CASSLDTPEQYF. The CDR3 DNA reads TGTGCCAGCAGCTTGGACACCCCAGAGCAGTACTTC.

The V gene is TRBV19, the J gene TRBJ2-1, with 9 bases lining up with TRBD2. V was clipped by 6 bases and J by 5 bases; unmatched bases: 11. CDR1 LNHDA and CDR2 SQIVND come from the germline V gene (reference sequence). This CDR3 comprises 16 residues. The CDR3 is CASRFPGLAGNNEQFF. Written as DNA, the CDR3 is TGTGCCAGTAGGTTTCCCGGGCTAGCGGGAAACAATGAGCAGTTCTTC.

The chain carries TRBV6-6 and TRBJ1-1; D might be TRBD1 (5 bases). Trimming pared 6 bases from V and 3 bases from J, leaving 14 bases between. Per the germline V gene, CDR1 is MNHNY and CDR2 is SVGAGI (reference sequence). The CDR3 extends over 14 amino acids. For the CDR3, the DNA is TGTGCCAGCAGACCCAGACAGATGGACACTGAAGCTTTCTTT. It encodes CASRPRQMDTEAFF.

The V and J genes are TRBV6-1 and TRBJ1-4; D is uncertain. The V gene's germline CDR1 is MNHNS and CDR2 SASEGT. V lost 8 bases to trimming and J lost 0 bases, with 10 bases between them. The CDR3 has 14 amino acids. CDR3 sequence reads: CASSSDATNEKLFF. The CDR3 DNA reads TGTGCCAGCTCCTCAGATGCAACTAATGAAAAACTGTTTTTT.

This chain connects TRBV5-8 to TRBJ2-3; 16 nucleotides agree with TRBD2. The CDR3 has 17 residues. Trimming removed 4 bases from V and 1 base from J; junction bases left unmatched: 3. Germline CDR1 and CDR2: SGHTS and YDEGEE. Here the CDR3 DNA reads TGTGCCAGCAGCCCCGGGACTAGCGGGGGGGGCACAGATACGCAGTATTTT. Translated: CASSPGTSGGGTDTQYF. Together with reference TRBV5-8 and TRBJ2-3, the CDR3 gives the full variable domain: EAGVTQSPTHLIKTRGQQATLRCSPISGHTSVYWYQQALGLGLQFLLWYDEGEERNRGNFPPRFSGRQFPNYSSELNVNALELEDSALYLCASSPGTSGGGTDTQYFGPGTRLTVL.

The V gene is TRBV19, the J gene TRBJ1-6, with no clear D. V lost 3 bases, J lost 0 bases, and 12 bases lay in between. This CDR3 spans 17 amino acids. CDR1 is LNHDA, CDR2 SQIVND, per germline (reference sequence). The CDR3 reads CASSITVWSSYNSPLHF. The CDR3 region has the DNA TGTGCCAGTAGTATCACGGTATGGAGCTCCTATAATTCACCCCTCCACTTT.

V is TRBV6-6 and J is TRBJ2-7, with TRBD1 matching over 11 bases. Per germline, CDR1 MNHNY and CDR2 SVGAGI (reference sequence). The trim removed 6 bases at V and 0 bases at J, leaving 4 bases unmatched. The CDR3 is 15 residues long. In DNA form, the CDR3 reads TGTGCCAGCAGGCCCGGGACAGGGGGCTCCTACGAGCAGTACTTC. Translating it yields CASRPGTGGSYEQYF.

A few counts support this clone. This CDR3 reads CASSLFRRIAGSTDTQYF. CDR3 DNA: TGTGCCAGCAGCTTATTCCGGCGGATAGCGGGAAGCACAGATACGCAGTATTTT. The genes are TRBV7-9 and TRBJ2-3; 8 nucleotides line up with TRBD2. The CDR3 has 18 amino acids. Germline trimming cut 2 bases from V and 0 bases from J; bases unmatched to any gene: 10. The germline V gene encodes CDR1 SEHNR and CDR2 FQNEAQ (reference sequence).

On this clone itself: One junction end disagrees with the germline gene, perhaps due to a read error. The CDR3 loop reads CASSSDSSTEF. DNA for the CDR3: TGTGCCAGCAGCTCGGACAGTTCCACCGAATTC. The chain carries TRBV7-3 and TRBJ2-7, with a possible D match to TRBD1 (6 bases). The CDR3 is 11 residues long. Germline V gene data show CDR1 as SGHTA and CDR2 as FQGTGA.

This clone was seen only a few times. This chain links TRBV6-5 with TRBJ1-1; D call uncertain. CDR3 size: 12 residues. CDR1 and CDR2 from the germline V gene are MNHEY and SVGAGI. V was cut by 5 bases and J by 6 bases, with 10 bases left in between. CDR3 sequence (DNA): TGTGCCAGCAGTCCTCCTAACGCTGAAGCTTTCTTT. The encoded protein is CASSPPNAEAFF.

The CDR3 loop is CASTPDRGNEKLFF. CDR3 coding DNA: TGTGCCAGTACCCCCGACAGGGGTAATGAAAAACTGTTTTTT. The genes are TRBV19 and TRBJ1-4; 8 positions match TRBD1. This CDR3 region has 14 residues. CDR1 is LNHDA, CDR2 SQIVND, per germline (reference sequence). The trim removed 7 bases at V and 4 bases at J, leaving 5 bases unmatched.

The CDR3, as DNA: TGTGCCAGCAGCTTAGAGGGGACAGGGCTTAATTCACCCCTCCACTTT. Amino acid sequence: CASSLEGTGLNSPLHF. This chain connects TRBV7-2 to TRBJ1-6; 9 bases are a match to TRBD1. The germline CDR1 and CDR2 sequences are SGHTA and FQGNSA. CDR3 size: 16 residues. The ends lost 1 base at V and 6 bases at J; junction bases unmatched: 4. The whole variable domain, remainder taken from reference TRBV7-2 and TRBJ1-6, is GAGVSQSPSNKVTEKGKDVELRCDPISGHTALYWYRQSLGQGLEFLIYFQGNSAPDKSGLPSDRFSAERTGGSVSTLTIQRTQQEDSAVYLCASSLEGTGLNSPLHFGNGTRLTVT.

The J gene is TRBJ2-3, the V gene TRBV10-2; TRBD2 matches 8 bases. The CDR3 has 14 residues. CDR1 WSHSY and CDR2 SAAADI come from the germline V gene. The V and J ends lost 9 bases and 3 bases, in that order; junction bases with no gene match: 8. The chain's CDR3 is CASNTGLVTDTQYF. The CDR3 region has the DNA TGCGCCAGTAACACGGGACTAGTAACAGATACGCAGTATTTT.

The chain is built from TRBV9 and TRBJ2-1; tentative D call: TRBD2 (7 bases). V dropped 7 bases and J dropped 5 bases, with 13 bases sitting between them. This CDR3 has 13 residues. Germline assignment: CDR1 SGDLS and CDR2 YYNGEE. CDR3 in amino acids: CASEGGLNNEQFF. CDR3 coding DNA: TGTGCCAGCGAGGGGGGGCTCAACAATGAGCAGTTCTTC.

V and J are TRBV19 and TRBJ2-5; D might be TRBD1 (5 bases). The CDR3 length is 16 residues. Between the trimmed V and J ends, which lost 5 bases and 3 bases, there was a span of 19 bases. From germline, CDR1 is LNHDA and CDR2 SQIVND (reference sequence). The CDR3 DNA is TGTGCCAGTAGTGGTTGGAAGACAGAGCCTAAAGAGACCCAGTACTTC. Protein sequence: CASSGWKTEPKETQYF.

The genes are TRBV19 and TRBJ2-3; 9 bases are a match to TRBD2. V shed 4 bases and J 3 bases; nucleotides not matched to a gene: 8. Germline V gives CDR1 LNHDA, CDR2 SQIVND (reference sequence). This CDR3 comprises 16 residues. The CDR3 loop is CASSRLAGARTDTQYF. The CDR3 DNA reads TGTGCCAGTAGTAGATTAGCGGGGGCACGGACAGATACGCAGTATTTT.